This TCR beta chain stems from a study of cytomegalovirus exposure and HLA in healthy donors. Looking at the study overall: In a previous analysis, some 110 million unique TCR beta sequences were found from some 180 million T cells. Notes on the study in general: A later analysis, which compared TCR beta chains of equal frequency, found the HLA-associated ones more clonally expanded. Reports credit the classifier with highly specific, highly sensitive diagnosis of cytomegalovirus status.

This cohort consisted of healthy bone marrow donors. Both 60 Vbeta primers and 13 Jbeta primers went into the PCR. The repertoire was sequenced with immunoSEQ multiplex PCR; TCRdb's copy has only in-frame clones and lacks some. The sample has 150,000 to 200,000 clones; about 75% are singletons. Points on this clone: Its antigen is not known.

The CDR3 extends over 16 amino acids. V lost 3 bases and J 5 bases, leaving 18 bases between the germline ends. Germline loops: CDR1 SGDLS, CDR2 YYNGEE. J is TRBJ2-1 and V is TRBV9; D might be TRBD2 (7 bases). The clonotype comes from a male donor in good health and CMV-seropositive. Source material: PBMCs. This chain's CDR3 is CASSEGEGLPDNEQFF. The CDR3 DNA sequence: TGTGCCAGCAGCGAGGGGGAGGGGCTACCGGACAATGAGCAGTTCTTC.